The 9 T cell receptor beta chains in this list originate from one sample, sequenced in a study of metastatic and nonmetastatic thyroid tumors. Nobody among the patients had been given any treatment before thyroid surgery. Using MiXCR, TCRdb reanalyzed the PCR reads. The table lists 30,000 to 35,000 clones, less than 20% of them singletons. The sequenced material came from blood. The source of these receptors is a female donor with papillary thyroid cancer or a benign thyroid nodule (not recorded which). Some clones in this sample may be carry-over from other donors' samples.

The sample holds many counts of this clone. The chain combines TRBV15 with TRBJ1-2; a possible D gene is TRBD1 (6 bases). Germline-derived CDR1 and CDR2 are LNHNV and YYDKDF (reference sequence). The CDR3 covers 12 residues. Trimming took 5 bases from V and 8 from J, leaving 12 bases between them. CDR3 coding DNA: TGTGCCACCAGCCTACAGGGTATGGGCTACACCTTC. Protein product: CATSLQGMGYTF.

This chain joins TRBV30 and TRBJ1-2; D remains unclear. The V end was cut by 5 bases, the J end by 9 bases, with 13 bases between. The CDR3 is 11 residues long. The V gene's germline CDR1 is GTSNPN and CDR2 SVGIG (reference sequence). The CDR3 DNA sequence: TGTGCCTGGCGGGTGACCGGATGCTACACCTTC. Translation gives CAWRVTGCYTF.

The chain has TRBV12-3 or TRBV12-4 and TRBJ1-6; possibly TRBD1 for D (6 bases). V was shortened by 6 bases and J by 10 bases, with 13 bases between the two germline ends. This CDR3 has 13 amino acids. This chain's CDR3 is CASSEQGSSPLHF. The DNA of the CDR3 is TGTGCCAGCAGCGAACAGGGTAGCTCACCCCTCCACTTT.

This rearrangement joins TRBV30 to TRBJ1-2; the D is unclear. The CDR3 contains 12 residues. V shed 6 bases and J shed 7 bases, with 15 bases lying between them. In germline, CDR1 is GTSNPN, CDR2 SVGIG (reference sequence). The chain's CDR3 is CACSPLVTGYTF. The DNA for the CDR3 is TGTGCCTGTAGCCCACTGGTTACTGGCTACACCTTC.

The chain links TRBV30 to TRBJ2-1; 10 nucleotides align to TRBD2. This CDR3 has 15 amino acids. The ends lost 0 bases at V and 9 bases at J; junction bases unmatched: 8. Looked up from germline, CDR1 is GTSNPN and CDR2 is SVGIG (reference sequence). The CDR3 spells CAWSVGLAGVGEQFF. CDR3 sequence (DNA): TGTGCCTGGAGTGTGGGTCTAGCGGGAGTTGGTGAGCAGTTCTTC. The variable domain in full, completed from reference TRBV30 and TRBJ2-1, reads SQTIHQWPATLVQPVGSPLSLECTVEGTSNPNLYWYRQAAGRGLQLLFYSVGIGQISSEVPQNLSASRPQDRQFILSSKKLLLSDSGFYLCAWSVGLAGVGEQFFGPGTRLTVL.

Comment on this clone: The CDR3 ends on some other residue instead of the conserved phenylalanine or tryptophan, so this is likely a read error. The chain carries TRBV20-1 and TRBJ2-3, with 11 bases fitting TRBD2. The CDR3 is made up of 15 amino acids. Germline V gene sequence: CDR1 DFQATT, CDR2 SNEGSKA (reference sequence). The DNA of the CDR3 is TGCAGTGCTAGGGGACTAGCGGCTAGCACATATACGCAGTATTCT. Its translation: CSARGLAASTYTQYS.

This clone was seen ten or more times. This chain joins TRBV30 and TRBJ1-4, with D unresolved. Germline CDR1 GTSNPN, CDR2 SVGIG (reference sequence). The CDR3 consists of 12 residues. V dropped 3 bases and J dropped 7 bases, with 9 bases sitting between them. The CDR3 region has the DNA TGTGCCTGGAGCCGACGGGGTGAAAAACTGTTTTTT. Its protein is CAWSRRGEKLFF. Together with reference TRBV30 and TRBJ1-4, the CDR3 gives the full variable domain: SQTIHQWPATLVQPVGSPLSLECTVEGTSNPNLYWYRQAAGRGLQLLFYSVGIGQISSEVPQNLSASRPQDRQFILSSKKLLLSDSGFYLCAWSRRGEKLFFGSGTQLSVL.

This clone appeared many times. The chain links TRBV28 to TRBJ2-6; the D call may be TRBD1 or TRBD2 (5 bases each). The V gene's germline CDR1 is MDHEN and CDR2 SYDVKM. With 8 bases removed from V and 1 base from J, the gap between germline ends came to 12 bases. CDR3 size: 15 residues. CDR3 in DNA: TGTGCCAGCGGAAGAGGGGATTCTGGGGCCAACGTCCTGACTTTC. Its protein is CASGRGDSGANVLTF.

In its sample, this clone was seen many times. The chain employs TRBV10-1 and TRBJ2-7; D might be TRBD2 (5 bases). The V gene lost 5 bases and the J gene lost 6 bases, with 11 bases spanning the gap. The CDR3 runs to 12 residues. CDR1 and CDR2 from the germline V gene are WNHNN and SYGVQD (reference sequence). As DNA, the CDR3 is TGCGCCAGCAGTACTGTCGCGGGCGAGCAGTACTTC. It translates to CASSTVAGEQYF.